This TCR beta chain was found in a study of T cell changes during pregnancy in multiple sclerosis. Sequenced by immunoSEQ multiplex PCR; TCRdb stores in-frame clones only, minus some. This table has roughly 64,000 clones, 90% appearing once. Trimming pared 11 bases from V and 3 bases from J, leaving 16 bases between. In germline, CDR1 is SGHTA, CDR2 FQGNSA. The CDR3 length is 13 residues. V gene TRBV7-2 combines with J gene TRBJ1-2, with a weak D call TRBD1 (5 bases). The TCR was taken from a female donor in good health, enrolled as a control in a pregnancy study. The material sequenced was peripheral blood, taken in the third trimester of pregnancy. The CDR3 spells CASYVGGDYGYTF. CDR3 nucleotides: TGTGCCTCGTATGTTGGGGGGGACTATGGCTACACCTTC.